These 10 T cell receptor beta chains came from one sample sequenced in a study of PD-1 blockade in classical Hodgkin lymphoma. Specified time point: newly diagnosed, previously untreated cHL patient sample. Assay: immunoSEQ multiplex PCR; the TCRdb copy retains only in-frame clones and omits some. The sample holds fewer than 90,000 clones, over 90% seen once. Sequencing was carried out using peripheral blood mononuclear cells (PBMCs). These TCRs come from a human donor with classical Hodgkin lymphoma.

The V gene is TRBV7-9, the J gene TRBJ2-7; 13 bases line up with TRBD2. CDR3 size: 16 residues. The germline gives CDR1 SEHNR, CDR2 FQNEAQ (reference sequence). Trimming at V came to 0 bases and at J to 2 bases, leaving 1 base not matched to a gene. The CDR3 nucleotides read TGTGCCAGCAGCTTAGCACTAGCGGGAGGGCCCTACGAGCAGTACTTC. It codes for CASSLALAGGPYEQYF.

J is TRBJ2-1 and V is TRBV15; D may be TRBD1 (6 bases). V lost 1 base to trimming and J lost 5 bases, with 15 bases between them. The CDR3 covers 16 residues. CDR1 LNHNV and CDR2 YYDKDF come from the germline V gene (reference sequence). The CDR3, as DNA: TGTGCCACCAGCAGAGGGGGACACAGTAATAACAATGAGCAGTTCTTC. Amino acids: CATSRGGHSNNNEQFF.

V and J are TRBV19 and TRBJ1-5, with D maybe TRBD1 (5 bases). The CDR3 totals 13 residues. Germline CDR1 LNHDA, CDR2 SQIVND (reference sequence). The V end was cut by 3 bases, the J end by 7 bases, with 10 bases between. The CDR3 is CASSMGGRQPQHF. As DNA, the CDR3 is TGTGCCAGTAGTATGGGGGGTCGACAGCCCCAGCATTTT.

The chain links TRBV6-6 to TRBJ2-5; no clear D gene. Germline V lookup: CDR1 MNHNY, CDR2 SVGAGI (reference sequence). The CDR3 covers 11 residues. Trimming removed 7 bases at V and 4 bases at J, with 7 bases between. The CDR3 is CASTSGETQYF. DNA of the CDR3: TGTGCCAGCACGAGTGGAGAGACCCAGTACTTC.

The V call is TRBV6-6, the J call TRBJ2-7; D gene ambiguous. The germline V and J ends were trimmed by 11 bases and 2 bases, with 10 bases remaining between them. Germline-derived CDR1 and CDR2 are MNHNY and SVGAGI (reference sequence). The CDR3 is made up of 11 amino acids. CDR3 sequence: CACQVAYEQYF. Written as DNA, the CDR3 is TGTGCCTGCCAAGTTGCCTACGAGCAGTACTTC.

The chain combines TRBV7-2 with TRBJ1-2; 8 positions agree with TRBD1. Germline V gives CDR1 SGHTA, CDR2 FQGNSA. Unmatched junction bases numbered 7, after V lost 2 bases and J lost 2 bases. The CDR3 is made up of 16 amino acids. The CDR3 loop reads CASSLTGGLRNYGYTF. CDR3 bases: TGTGCCAGCAGCTTAACAGGGGGTTTGAGAAACTATGGCTACACCTTC.

The chain has TRBV6-6 and TRBJ1-3; D remains ambiguous. The CDR3 loop spans 13 amino acids. Trimming took off 5 bases at V and 4 bases at J, with 9 bases between the two ends. Germline V gene sequence: CDR1 MNHNY, CDR2 SVGAGI (reference sequence). The CDR3 nucleotides are TGTGCCAGCAGTCCTCGGGAGGGAAACACCATATATTTT. Translated: CASSPREGNTIYF.

This clone was recorded only once. This chain joins TRBV29-1 and TRBJ2-5; 7 bases fit TRBD1. Germline CDR1 SQVTM, CDR2 ANQGSEA. Germline trimming cut 4 bases from V and 5 bases from J; bases unmatched to any gene: 7. The CDR3 runs 13 residues. The CDR3: CSVVGTVGETQYF. The CDR3 bases are TGCAGCGTTGTGGGGACAGTGGGGGAGACCCAGTACTTC.

This sequence joins TRBV6-6 and TRBJ2-5; 8 positions agree with TRBD2. The CDR3 is 13 residues long. Germline V gives CDR1 MNHNY, CDR2 SVGAGI (reference sequence). The ends lost 7 bases at V and 5 bases at J; junction bases unmatched: 6. The DNA of the CDR3 is TGTGCCAGCACCCCGGGGGGGCGGGAGACCCAGTACTTC. Its protein product is CASTPGGRETQYF.

The gene calls are TRBV5-6 and TRBJ2-7; TRBD2 matches 11 bases. CDR1 and CDR2 (germline): SGHDT, YYEEEE. The CDR3 totals 14 residues. The trim removed 5 bases at V and 3 bases at J, leaving 4 bases unmatched. The CDR3 sequence is CASRRLAGGYEQYF. The DNA of the CDR3 is TGTGCCAGCAGACGGCTAGCGGGAGGCTACGAGCAGTACTTC.